This TCR beta chain was sequenced for a study of OX40 agonist ivuxolimab in advanced cancers. Study information: Patients in the trial were receiving intravenous ivuxolimab every 2 weeks, at doses of 0.01 to 10 mg/kg. Partial responses were recorded for three patients, including one with hepatocellular carcinoma and two with cutaneous melanoma.

General study points: Averaging showed that CD8+ T cells had more expanded clones than CD4+ did. Among the least clonally expanded were partial responders at 0.1-3.0 mg/kg.

The table came from immunoSEQ multiplex PCR; TCRdb's copy has only in-frame clones and leaves some out. Of 77,000 or so clones in the sample, less than 85% were seen once. In its sample, this clone was seen a few times. The antigen is undetermined. Deletions cut 6 bases from V and 9 bases from J, with 12 bases between. This CDR3 region has 11 residues. Germline CDR1 is DFQATT and CDR2 is SNEGSKA (reference sequence). The source was CD4+ or CD8+ T cells sorted from blood, collected in a trial of the OX40 agonist ivuxolimab. This rearrangement joins TRBV20-1 to TRBJ2-1; possible D gene TRBD1, 6 bases. The source is an adult with an advanced solid tumor such as melanoma, head and neck, liver or kidney cancer. CDR3 amino acids: CSAYREIEQFF. The CDR3 DNA is TGCAGTGCCTACAGGGAGATTGAGCAGTTCTTC.